This T cell receptor beta chain was sequenced for a study of blood T cells in healthy people across ages. As for the study in general: About one barcoded beta molecule per two T cells was the capture yield of template switching.

Per sample, extraction of total RNA gave at least 5.5 micrograms in every case. The CDR3 consists of 15 residues. Germline V gene data show CDR1 as DFQATT and CDR2 as SNEGSKA (reference sequence). Trimming shortened V by 0 bases and J by 2 bases, and 14 bases separated the two germline ends. A second PCR, run for roughly 7 to 12 cycles, used a sample-barcoded 5' primer plus a J-beta primer mix. Template switching added a 12-random-nucleotide identifier to every cDNA molecule. Per-sample output comprised a minimum of 2.5 million paired-end reads containing CDR3. TCRdb reprocessed the 5' RACE reads via MiXCR and lists one record per CDR3 protein. The sample holds approximately 1.5 million distinct CDR3 sequences, roughly two fifths seen once.

This TCR was sampled from a woman between 18 and 29 years old in good health. Specimen: blood. V usage is TRBV20-1 and J usage is TRBJ2-7, with D perhaps matching TRBD1 or TRBD2 (6 bases each). Here the CDR3 DNA reads TGCAGTGCTAGAGAAGACAGGCGGGGCACCTACGAGCAGTACTTC. Translating gives CSAREDRRGTYEQYF.